The source of this TCR beta chain is a study of a mutant IDH1 vaccine in newly diagnosed glioma. Study-level background: It was radiotherapy, temozolomide, or both that patients received previously, with most receiving both.

CDR1 SGHRS and CDR2 YFSETQ come from the germline V gene. The CDR3 contains 16 residues. Time point noted: week 35, safety follow-up. All doses held 300 ug of mutant IDH1 20-mer peptide, with topical imiquimod. The study's findings and limits: Shifts in the top peripheral T cell clonotypes seemed unrelated to pseudoprogression.

Produced via immunoSEQ multiplex PCR; TCRdb's table is partial and in-frame only. Seen here are 35,000 to 55,000 clones, 81% observed once, and the top ten hold approximately 4.7%. Concerning this clone: Its target is not known.

The rearrangement uses TRBV5-1 and TRBJ2-5, with D tentatively TRBD2 (6 bases). The J call may be mistaken, given a closer DNA end match to TRBJ2-7. This clonotype was obtained from a woman aged 40 to 49 with glioma. Some clones in this sample may be carry-over from other donors' samples. Sequences were derived from PBMCs, sampled from a glioma patient whose treatment included an IDH1 peptide vaccine. CDR3 amino acids: CASSLFSGLTRYEQYF. For the CDR3, the DNA is TGCGCCAGCAGCTTGTTTTCAGGATTGACTAGGTACGAGCAGTACTTC.